Following are 18 T cell receptor beta chains from one sample sequenced in a study of T cells in tumors after PD-1 blockade. Assay used: immunoSEQ multiplex PCR; TCRdb lists only in-frame clones, some missing. Among about 20,000 clones listed, 65% to 85% were seen once. The sample in question was PBMCs, obtained after anti-PD-1 therapy. The source of these receptors is a human donor with advanced basal cell or squamous cell carcinoma (not recorded which).

This clone appeared a single time. J is TRBJ2-1 and V is TRBV5-4, with 9 bases matching TRBD2. V was pared by 0 bases and J by 15 bases, with 10 bases of the junction left unmatched. Germline loops: CDR1 SGHNT, CDR2 YYREEE (reference sequence). CDR3 length: 14 residues. Here the CDR3 DNA reads TGTGCCAGCAGCTTGGAAGGAGGCGGGAGGGCCCCGTTCTTC. Translation: CASSLEGGGRAPFF.

The rearrangement uses TRBV11-3 and TRBJ1-2; D is undetermined. CDR3 length: 16 residues. Germline CDR1 is SGHNT and CDR2 is YENEEA. V gave up 2 bases and J gave up 5 bases, with 18 bases separating them. DNA of the CDR3: TGTGCCAGCAGCTTACAGACATTGGATGGTCTGTATGGCTACACCTTC. It is translated as CASSLQTLDGLYGYTF.

This chain connects TRBV7-9 to TRBJ2-2; no clear D. Deletions cut 5 bases from V and 0 bases from J, with 7 bases between. The CDR3 runs to 14 residues. CDR1 and CDR2 (germline): SEHNR, FQNEAQ (reference sequence). CDR3 DNA sequence: TGTGCCAGCAGCCTAACTTCGAACACCGGGGAGCTGTTTTTT. Its protein product is CASSLTSNTGELFF.

This clone was counted a single time. The genes are TRBV5-4 and TRBJ1-6; D may be TRBD1 (5 bases). Trimming removed 5 bases from V and 7 bases from J, with 13 bases in between. The CDR3 is made up of 14 amino acids. Germline-derived CDR1 and CDR2 are SGHNT and YYREEE (reference sequence). The CDR3 region is CASSGGGSNSPLHF. DNA of the CDR3: TGTGCCAGCAGTGGGGGGGGATCCAATTCACCCCTCCACTTT.

The gene calls are TRBV6-5 and TRBJ2-7; D perhaps matches TRBD2 (7 bases). CDR1 and CDR2 (germline): MNHEY, SVGAGI. CDR3 size: 15 residues. Trimming removed 4 bases at V and 3 bases at J, with 16 bases between. For the CDR3, the DNA is TGTGCCAGCAGTTTTTCCTGGGAGGGACACTACGAGCAGTACTTC. This sequence encodes CASSFSWEGHYEQYF.

Only a few counts were recorded for this clone. This rearrangement joins TRBV3-1 (or the pseudogene TRBV3-2) to TRBJ1-6; D is uncertain. Germline CDR1 LGHDT, CDR2 YNNKEL (reference sequence). Trimming pared 1 base from V and 10 bases from J, leaving 14 bases between. This CDR3 is 15 amino acids long. CDR3 in amino acids: CASSQVGSGYSPLHF. The DNA for the CDR3 is TGTGCCAGCAGCCAAGTGGGGTCGGGCTACTCACCCCTCCACTTT.

This clone has just one count. The chain employs TRBV5-4 and TRBJ2-3; tentative D call: TRBD2 (6 bases). This CDR3 is 16 amino acids long. CDR1 is SGHNT, CDR2 YYREEE, per germline (reference sequence). V lost 4 bases and J 3 bases, leaving 18 bases between the germline ends. Here the CDR3 reads CASSPGLLAMTDTQYF. The CDR3 region has the DNA TGTGCCAGCAGCCCGGGGTTGCTAGCGATGACAGATACGCAGTATTTT.

This clone showed up just a few times. V is TRBV4-2 and J is TRBJ1-3; D not certain. The V gene lost 1 base and the J gene lost 4 bases, with 11 bases spanning the gap. The CDR3 runs 15 residues. From germline, CDR1 is LGHNA and CDR2 YNFKEQ. CDR3 residues: CASSQGVGNGNTIYF. CDR3 nucleotides: TGTGCCAGCAGCCAAGGGGTTGGGAACGGAAACACCATATATTTT.

The rearrangement uses TRBV11-3 and TRBJ2-1; 14 bases are shared with TRBD2. Trimming cost V 5 bases and J 2 bases; bases outside gene matches: 11. The germline V gene has CDR1 SGHNT and CDR2 YENEEA. This CDR3 comprises 19 residues. CDR3 coding DNA: TGTGCCAGCAGCCAACGACTAGCGGGAGGGCCTATGGCCTACAATGAGCAGTTCTTC. Protein sequence: CASSQRLAGGPMAYNEQFF.

The J gene is TRBJ2-3, the V gene TRBV27; D call uncertain. V was cut by 1 base and J by 1 base, with 9 bases left in between. Germline CDR1 and CDR2: MNHEY and SMNVEV (reference sequence). The CDR3 covers 15 residues. CDR3 region: CASSLLRAGTDTQYF. CDR3 bases: TGTGCCAGCAGTTTATTGCGTGCGGGCACAGATACGCAGTATTTT.

The chain is built from TRBV7-9 and TRBJ1-5; perhaps TRBD1 as D (5 bases). Germline CDR1 is SEHNR and CDR2 is FQNEAQ (reference sequence). Trimming left V 5 bases short and J 5 bases short, with 13 bases between. CDR3 length equals 14 residues. DNA for the CDR3: TGTGCCAGCAGCACCGTGGGGGAATATCAGCCCCAGCATTTT. This translates into CASSTVGEYQPQHF.

In this sample, this clone is medium-sized. The chain joins TRBV9 to TRBJ1-1, with a weak D call TRBD1 (5 bases). This CDR3 is 13 amino acids long. Trimming pared 4 bases from V and 9 bases from J, leaving 16 bases between. Germline CDR1 reads SGDLS; CDR2 reads YYNGEE. The CDR3 spells CASSPRTFEKAFF. The CDR3 DNA reads as TGTGCCAGCAGCCCCCGGACATTCGAAAAAGCTTTCTTT.

This chain joins TRBV5-1 and TRBJ2-5; a possible D gene is TRBD1 (6 bases). Germline lookup yields CDR1 SGHRS and CDR2 YFSETQ. The CDR3 runs 15 residues. V was cut by 0 bases and J by 2 bases, with 11 bases left in between. CDR3 coding DNA: TGCGCCAGCAGCTTGGATGGGACAAGACAAGAGACCCAGTACTTC. Protein: CASSLDGTRQETQYF.

This chain uses TRBV6-5 with TRBJ1-3; 7 bases agree with TRBD1. The CDR3 sequence is 14 residues long. CDR1 MNHEY and CDR2 SVGAGI come from the germline V gene. V shed 6 bases, J shed 4 bases, and the junction held 6 bases outside the gene matches. The CDR3 here is CASRQQGSGNTIYF. As DNA, the CDR3 is TGTGCCAGCAGACAACAGGGGAGCGGAAACACCATATATTTT.

This chain joins TRBV4-1 and TRBJ2-2; 8 nucleotides align to TRBD2. Germline V lookup: CDR1 MGHRA, CDR2 YSYEKL. The CDR3 totals 16 residues. V lost 3 bases to trimming and J lost 0 bases; unmatched junction nucleotides: 3. The CDR3 DNA reads TGCGCCAGCAGCCACCCGACTAGCGCGAACACCGGGGAGCTGTTTTTT. Translated: CASSHPTSANTGELFF.

This clone was found a few times. The chain links TRBV5-1 to TRBJ2-5, with TRBD2 matching over 11 bases. Germline V gives CDR1 SGHRS, CDR2 YFSETQ. The J segment lost 3 bases and the V segment lost 5 bases, leaving 9 bases of the junction unmatched. This CDR3 is 16 amino acids long. The CDR3 region has the DNA TGCGCCAGCAGTTCCGGACTAGCGGGTGTTAAAGAGACCCAGTACTTC. Its protein is CASSSGLAGVKETQYF.

The rearrangement links TRBV4-2 to TRBJ1-1, with D uncertain. With 1 base removed from V and 3 bases from J, the gap between germline ends came to 9 bases. Germline V lookup: CDR1 LGHNA, CDR2 YNFKEQ. This CDR3 comprises 14 residues. This CDR3 reads CASSQGGLDTEAFF. The CDR3 bases are TGTGCCAGCAGCCAAGGAGGGTTGGACACTGAAGCTTTCTTT.

V is TRBV3-1 (or the pseudogene TRBV3-2) and J is TRBJ1-2; no firm D call. This CDR3 has 11 residues. V dropped 3 bases and J dropped 6 bases, with 5 bases sitting between them. CDR1 and CDR2 from the germline V gene are LGHDT and YNNKEL (reference sequence). The CDR3 protein is CASSHTDGYTF. The DNA for the CDR3 is TGTGCCAGCAGCCATACCGATGGCTACACCTTC.